This is a list of T cell receptor beta chains from one sample in a study of blood T cell repertoires in COVID-19. The method was immunoSEQ multiplex PCR; TCRdb's version includes in-frame clones alone and lacks a portion of them. The sample lists roughly 120,000 clones; roughly 90% were seen once. Sequenced: peripheral blood. The receptors originated from a man aged 45 to 65 with active COVID-19. CDR3s include the opening cysteine and the closing phenylalanine or tryptophan. The D gene is left open where the match is weak. Rows give clone size only sometimes, using once, few, many, or a class for an expanded clone.

TRBV12-3/TRBV12-4,TRBJ1-2,-,TRBD1,TGTGCCAGCAGTTGGACAGGGGGCGGAGGCTACACCTTC,CASSWTGGGGYTF
TRBV5-6,TRBJ1-2,once,TRBD1,TGTGCCAGCAGCTTCGGGGACAGGGACAGCTATGGCTACACCTTC,CASSFGDRDSYGYTF
TRBV30,TRBJ2-3,-,TRBD2,TGTGCCTGGAGTGGGGCAGCGGGAGCTAAAGGGTATACGCAGTATTTT,CAWSGAAGAKGYTQYF
TRBV13,TRBJ2-1,-,-,TGTGCCAGCAGCTCAGGGGCAGGGCGGTACAATGAGCAGTTCTTC,CASSSGAGRYNEQFF
TRBV5-5,TRBJ1-4,-,-,TGTGCCAGCAGCCCAACCTCCGGGGGTAGGGAAAAACTGTTTTTT,CASSPTSGGREKLFF
TRBV3-1/TRBV3-2,TRBJ1-1,-,-,TGTGCCAGCAGCCAAGGAGGAGGGTTGAACACTGAAGCTTTCTTT,CASSQGGGLNTEAFF
TRBV5-1,TRBJ2-2,-,-,TGCGCCAGCAGCTCGAACCCTCAAGAACACAGGGTTGAGGACACCGGGGAGCTGTTTTTT,CASSSNPQEHRVEDTGELFF
TRBV5-6,TRBJ2-7,-,TRBD2,TGTGCCAGCAGACGGACTAGCGGGGCCTACGAGCAGTACTTC,CASRRTSGAYEQYF
TRBV11-3,TRBJ2-3,-,TRBD2,TGTGCCAGCAGCAGTGATCCGGGGGGGGACACAGATACGCAGTATTTT,CASSSDPGGDTDTQYF
TRBV11-3,TRBJ2-5,-,-,TGTGCCAGCAGCTTAGGGGGCCGGGAGACCCAGTACTTC,CASSLGGRETQYF
TRBV11-2,TRBJ1-3,-,TRBD1,TGTGCCAGCAGCTTACGGACAGGGACTGGAAACACCATATATTTT,CASSLRTGTGNTIYF
TRBV18,TRBJ2-6,-,-,TGTGCCAGCTCACCTTACTCTGGGGCCAACGTCCTGACTTTC,CASSPYSGANVLTF
TRBV7-3,TRBJ2-5,-,-,TGTGCCAGCAGCTTAAGGAAGGGGCTACAAGAGACCCAGTACTTC,CASSLRKGLQETQYF
TRBV5-6,TRBJ2-2,-,TRBD2,TGTGCCAGCAGCCGCGGACTAGCGGTGAACACCGGGGAGCTGTTTTTT,CASSRGLAVNTGELFF
TRBV5-6,TRBJ1-3,-,TRBD1,TGTGCCAGCAGCTTACCACAGGGGTATGGAAACACCATATATTTT,CASSLPQGYGNTIYF
TRBV11-2,TRBJ1-5,-,-,TGTGCCAGCAGCTTAGGGGGAGGGGACACCGGGCCCCAGCATTTT,CASSLGGGDTGPQHF